One sample yielded the 25 T cell receptor beta chains listed below, sequenced in a study of T cell repertoires in cytomegalovirus infection. These receptors have no identified antigens. MiXCR, applied by TCRdb to the reads, yields one record per CDR3 protein. The sample includes approximately 910,000 distinct CDR3 sequences, approximately 30% seen only once; the top ten take about an eighth. The source material was cultured CD8+ T cells from PBMCs, sampled from culture after CMV antigen stimulation. Receptors originate from a human donor in good health (CMV status not recorded). Some clones in this sample may be carry-over from other donors' samples.

This clonotype has at least ten counts. The gene calls are TRBV6-1 and TRBJ1-4; a possible D gene is TRBD1 (5 bases). The CDR3 loop spans 15 amino acids. Trimming pared 7 bases from V and 0 bases from J, leaving 12 bases between. Germline V gene sequence: CDR1 MNHNS, CDR2 SASEGT. The chain's CDR3 is CASTYRSATNEKLFF. CDR3 DNA: TGTGCCAGCACCTACAGGAGTGCAACTAATGAAAAACTGTTTTTT.

About this clonotype: A much larger clone differs by one base, so this may be a read error. This sequence joins TRBV9 and TRBJ2-2, with D unresolved. This CDR3 region has 12 residues. Germline lookup yields CDR1 SGDLS and CDR2 YYNGEE. V was clipped by 6 bases and J by 2 bases, with 5 bases between them. The CDR3 nucleotides read TGTGCCAGCAACGAAAACACCGGGGAGCTGTTTTTT. Amino acids: CASNENTGELFF.

V usage is TRBV4-1 and J usage is TRBJ2-3; D is ambiguous. The CDR3 runs to 13 residues. The germline CDR1 and CDR2 sequences are MGHRA and YSYEKL. V dropped 0 bases and J dropped 5 bases, with 6 bases sitting between them. The CDR3 region has the DNA TGCGCCAGCAGCCAAGAAAAGGTAGATACGCAGTATTTT. This sequence encodes CASSQEKVDTQYF.

This clonotype has ten or more counts. The rearrangement uses TRBV10-3 and TRBJ1-2; a possible D gene is TRBD1 (6 bases). CDR3 length: 11 residues. V lost 10 bases and J lost 3, with 9 bases in between. The germline V gene has CDR1 ENHRY and CDR2 SYGVKD. The CDR3 spells CATGEDYGYTF. CDR3 coding DNA: TGTGCCACAGGGGAGGACTATGGCTACACCTTC.

Remarks on this clonotype: One end of the junction is discordant with germline, which a read error may explain. The V call is TRBV4-2, the J call TRBJ2-5; D is undetermined. The CDR3 extends over 11 amino acids. Germline CDR1 is LGHNA and CDR2 is YNFKEQ. CDR3 in amino acids: CANSPVETQYF. Written as DNA, the CDR3 is TGTGCCAACAGCCCGGTTGAGACCCAGTACTTC.

The rearrangement links TRBV12-3 or TRBV12-4 to TRBJ2-4, with a tentative D call TRBD1 (6 bases). Trimming cost V 7 bases and J 2 bases, with 24 bases left between them. The CDR3 loop spans 18 amino acids. This chain's CDR3 is CASTSAPGHRAPKNIQYF. The CDR3 DNA sequence: TGTGCCAGCACCTCGGCCCCGGGACATAGGGCACCCAAAAACATTCAGTACTTC.

This clonotype was detected a few times. This chain joins TRBV24-1 and TRBJ2-5, with D perhaps matching TRBD2 (5 bases). The CDR3 is 13 amino acids. Trimming took off 7 bases at V and 3 bases at J, with 11 bases between the two ends. Germline V gene data show CDR1 as KGHDR and CDR2 as SFDVKD. The DNA of the CDR3 is TGTGCCACCAGCACCCGGGGTGAAGAGACCCAGTACTTC. Amino acid sequence: CATSTRGEETQYF.

The V gene is TRBV9, the J gene TRBJ2-1, with 11 nucleotides matching TRBD2. Germline lookup yields CDR1 SGDLS and CDR2 YYNGEE. This CDR3 region has 15 residues. The V and J ends lost 2 bases and 4 bases, in that order; junction bases with no gene match: 2. CDR3 amino acids: CASSVSGGEYNEQFF. The CDR3 nucleotides are TGTGCCAGCAGCGTTAGCGGGGGGGAATACAATGAGCAGTTCTTC.

This clonotype has more than one count but fewer than ten. The chain links TRBV6-6 to TRBJ2-5; D is unresolved. CDR3 length: 14 amino acids. V was pared by 2 bases and J by 2 bases, with 9 bases between. Looked up from germline, CDR1 is MNHNY and CDR2 is SVGAGI (reference sequence). CDR3 sequence: CASSYKSPQETQYF. CDR3 in DNA: TGTGCCAGCAGTTACAAGTCCCCACAAGAGACCCAGTACTTC.

The chain is built from TRBV12-3 or TRBV12-4 and TRBJ2-1, with TRBD2 matching 8 bases. The CDR3 covers 13 residues. V lost 5 bases and J lost 14; bases outside the gene matches: 11. CDR3 loop: CASSRQPAAGEFF. DNA for the CDR3: TGTGCCAGCAGTCGCCAGCCCGCAGCGGGGGAGTTCTTC.

The J gene is TRBJ1-6, the V gene TRBV6-6, with D possibly being TRBD1 (5 bases). The CDR3 spans 15 residues. The germline CDR1 and CDR2 sequences are MNHNY and SVGAGI (reference sequence). Trimming shortened V by 0 bases and J by 5 bases, and 8 bases separated the two germline ends. CDR3 residues: CASSYSTENNSPLHF. DNA of the CDR3: TGTGCCAGCAGTTACTCGACAGAGAATAATTCACCCCTCCACTTT.

This clonotype has a count of ten or more. The rearrangement joins TRBV6-2 or TRBV6-3 to TRBJ1-1, with D uncertain. The CDR3 consists of 15 residues. Germline V lookup: CDR1 MNHEY, CDR2 SVGEGT. V was clipped by 5 bases and J by 6 bases, with 19 bases between them. Here the CDR3 DNA reads TGTGCCAGCAGTCAGTCCTTTACAGATATCGCTGAAGCTTTCTTT. It yields the protein CASSQSFTDIAEAFF.

This sequence joins TRBV4-3 and TRBJ1-1; D might be TRBD1 (5 bases). CDR1 and CDR2 (germline): LGHNA, YSLEER. This CDR3 contains 16 residues. The V and J ends lost 0 bases and 10 bases respectively, with 21 bases between them. DNA for the CDR3: TGCGCCAGCAGCCAAGATCGGGAGGGGTCGTGGAAGTTAGCTTTCTTT. It is translated as CASSQDREGSWKLAFF.

This clonotype showed up just a few times. The chain recombines TRBV4-2 with TRBJ1-1; D gene unclear. Germline V CDR1 and CDR2: LGHNA, YNFKEQ. V lost 0 bases, J lost 4 bases, and 12 bases lay in between. The CDR3 loop spans 15 amino acids. CDR3 nucleotide sequence: TGTGCCAGCAGCCAAGAAAGGACCTATGGCACTGAAGCTTTCTTT. Translating gives CASSQERTYGTEAFF.

This clonotype was counted only a few times. The chain uses TRBV5-6 and TRBJ2-5; TRBD1 or TRBD2 may be the D gene (5 bases each). The CDR3 has 13 residues. Germline lookup yields CDR1 SGHDT and CDR2 YYEEEE. The V end lost 3 bases, the J end lost 2 bases, and 8 bases lay between the germline ends. CDR3 residues: CASSWDGQETQYF. The DNA for the CDR3 is TGTGCCAGCAGCTGGGACGGGCAAGAGACCCAGTACTTC.

In nucleotides, the CDR3 is TGTGCCAGCAGCCCACCATCGGGGACCAACGTCCTGACTTTC. This sequence encodes CASSPPSGTNVLTF. The chain is built from TRBV7-9 and TRBJ2-6; D is possibly TRBD2 (5 bases). Looked up from germline, CDR1 is SEHNR and CDR2 is FQNEAQ (reference sequence). CDR3 length equals 14 residues. The ends were cut back, 5 bases at V and 8 bases at J, with 13 bases in the middle.

This clonotype showed up just a few times. This chain uses TRBV27 with TRBJ2-7; maybe TRBD1 (6 bases). CDR1 is MNHEY and CDR2 is SMNVEV in the germline V gene (reference sequence). With 4 bases removed from V and 1 base from J, the gap between germline ends came to 14 bases. This CDR3 region has 15 residues. For the CDR3, the DNA is TGTGCCAGCAGTTCCACGACAGGACCATCCTACGAGCAGTACTTC. As protein: CASSSTTGPSYEQYF.

The rearrangement joins TRBV5-8 to TRBJ1-6, with unresolved D. The CDR3 loop spans 12 amino acids. V was shortened by 10 bases and J by 10 bases, with 15 bases between the two germline ends. Germline values: CDR1 SGHTS, CDR2 YDEGEE. The CDR3 sequence: CAEKEIESPLHF. The CDR3 nucleotides are TGTGCCGAAAAAGAGATTGAATCACCCCTCCACTTT.

V gene TRBV12-3 or TRBV12-4 combines with J gene TRBJ1-2; 9 nucleotides align to TRBD1. V shed 6 bases, J shed 4 bases, and the junction held 15 bases outside the gene matches. The CDR3 is 17 residues long. The CDR3 spells CASRPNLRDRDGYGYTF. Here the CDR3 DNA reads TGTGCCAGCAGGCCGAACCTCCGGGACAGGGATGGCTATGGCTACACCTTC.

V usage is TRBV2 and J usage is TRBJ1-2; 8 nucleotides align to TRBD1. With 8 bases clipped from V and 3 bases from J, the junction kept 11 bases outside the gene matches. CDR3 size: 15 residues. Germline values: CDR1 SNHLY, CDR2 FYNNEI. This chain's CDR3 is CASYRRQGFHYGYTF. The CDR3 region has the DNA TGTGCCAGCTACAGGCGACAGGGGTTTCACTATGGCTACACCTTC.

This sequence joins TRBV5-6 and TRBJ2-1, with 13 bases fitting TRBD2. Looked up from germline, CDR1 is SGHDT and CDR2 is YYEEEE. V gave up 3 bases and J gave up 8 bases; unmatched junction bases: 14. This CDR3 region has 18 residues. This chain's CDR3 is CASSSQVLLAGGPDEQFF. The DNA for the CDR3 is TGTGCCAGCAGCTCCCAGGTCCTACTAGCGGGGGGGCCCGATGAGCAGTTCTTC.

V gene TRBV4-3 combines with J gene TRBJ1-2; 8 nucleotides align to TRBD1. The CDR3 runs to 15 residues. The junction had 7 bases not matched to a gene; V was cut back by 2 bases and J by 5 bases. Germline V gives CDR1 LGHNA, CDR2 YSLEER. The CDR3 coding sequence is TGCGCCAGCAGCCAACAGGACAGGGCGGGGTATGGCTACACCTTC. Translation: CASSQQDRAGYGYTF.

This clonotype was seen many times. This rearrangement joins TRBV7-6 to TRBJ2-3, with D possibly being TRBD1 or TRBD2 (5 bases each). The V gene lost 5 bases and the J gene lost 2 bases, with 17 bases spanning the gap. CDR1 is SGHVS, CDR2 FNYEAQ, per germline. The CDR3 contains 16 residues. The DNA for the CDR3 is TGTGCCAGCAGCCTAGGTGGGGGAGCCCCCACAGATACGCAGTATTTT. As protein: CASSLGGGAPTDTQYF.

The gene calls are TRBV5-8 and TRBJ2-4; D possibly corresponds to TRBD2 (5 bases). The CDR3 extends over 16 amino acids. Trimming removed 1 base at V and 1 base at J, with 12 bases between. Per germline, CDR1 SGHTS and CDR2 YDEGEE. This CDR3 reads CASSLFGSRAKNIQYF. The CDR3 DNA is TGTGCCAGCAGCTTGTTTGGGAGTAGGGCCAAAAACATTCAGTACTTC. The whole variable domain, filled in from reference TRBV5-8 and TRBJ2-4, reads EAGVTQSPTHLIKTRGQQATLRCSPISGHTSVYWYQQALGLGLQFLLWYDEGEERNRGNFPPRFSGRQFPNYSSELNVNALELEDSALYLCASSLFGSRAKNIQYFGAGTRLSVL.

A few counts support this clonotype. This chain joins TRBV14 and TRBJ2-1; D is undetermined. The CDR3 has 15 residues. Germline V gene sequence: CDR1 SGHDN, CDR2 FVKESK. Trimming cost V 4 bases and J 1 base, with 11 bases left between them. CDR3 DNA: TGTGCCAGCAGCCCGAAGACGTGGTCCTACAATGAGCAGTTCTTC. Protein: CASSPKTWSYNEQFF.